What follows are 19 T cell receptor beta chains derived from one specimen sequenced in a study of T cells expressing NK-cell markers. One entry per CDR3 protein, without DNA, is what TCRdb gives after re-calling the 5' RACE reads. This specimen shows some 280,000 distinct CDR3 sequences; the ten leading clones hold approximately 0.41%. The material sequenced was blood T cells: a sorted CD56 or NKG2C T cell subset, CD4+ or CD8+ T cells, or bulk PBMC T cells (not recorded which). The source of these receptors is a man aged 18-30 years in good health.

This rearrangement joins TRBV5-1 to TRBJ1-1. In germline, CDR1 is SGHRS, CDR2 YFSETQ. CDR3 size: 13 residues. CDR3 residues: CASSSPGGTEAFF.

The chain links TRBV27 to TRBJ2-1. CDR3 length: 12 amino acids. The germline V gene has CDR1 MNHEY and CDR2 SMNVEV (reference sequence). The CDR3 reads CASSSQLNEQFF.

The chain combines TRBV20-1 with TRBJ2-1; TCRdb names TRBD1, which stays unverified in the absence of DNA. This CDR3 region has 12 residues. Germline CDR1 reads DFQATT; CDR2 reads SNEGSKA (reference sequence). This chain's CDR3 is CSAAPIPGEQFF.

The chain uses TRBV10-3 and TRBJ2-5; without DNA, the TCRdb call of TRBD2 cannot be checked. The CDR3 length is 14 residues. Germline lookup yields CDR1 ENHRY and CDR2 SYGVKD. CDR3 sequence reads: CAIKVGEAGETQYF.

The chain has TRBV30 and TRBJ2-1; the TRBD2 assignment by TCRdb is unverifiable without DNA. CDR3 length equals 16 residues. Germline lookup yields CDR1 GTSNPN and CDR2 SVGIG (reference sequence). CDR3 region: CAARNGLAGGPNEQFF. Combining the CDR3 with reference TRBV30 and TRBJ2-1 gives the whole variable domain SQTIHQWPATLVQPVGSPLSLECTVEGTSNPNLYWYRQAAGRGLQLLFYSVGIGQISSEVPQNLSASRPQDRQFILSSKKLLLSDSGFYLCAARNGLAGGPNEQFFGPGTRLTVL.

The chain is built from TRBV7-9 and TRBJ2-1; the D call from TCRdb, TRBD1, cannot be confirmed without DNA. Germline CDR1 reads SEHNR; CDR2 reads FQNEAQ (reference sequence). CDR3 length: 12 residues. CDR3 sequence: CAGGGGRGEQFF. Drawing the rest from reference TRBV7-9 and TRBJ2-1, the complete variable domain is DTGVSQNPRHKITKRGQNVTFRCDPISEHNRLYWYRQTLGQGPEFLTYFQNEAQLEKSRLLSDRFSAERPKGSFSTLEIQRTEQGDSAMYLCAGGGGRGEQFFGPGTRLTVL.

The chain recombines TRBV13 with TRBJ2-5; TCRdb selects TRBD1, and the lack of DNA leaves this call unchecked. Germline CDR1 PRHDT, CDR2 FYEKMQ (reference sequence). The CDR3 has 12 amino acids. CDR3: CASDRVGETQYF.

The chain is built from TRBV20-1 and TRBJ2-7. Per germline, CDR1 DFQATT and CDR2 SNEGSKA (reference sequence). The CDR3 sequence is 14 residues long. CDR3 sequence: CSAKMAQYSYEQYF.

This CDR3 reads CSATHYKRNTDTQYF. This chain joins TRBV20-1 and TRBJ2-3. The CDR3 is 15 residues long. The germline CDR1 and CDR2 sequences are DFQATT and SNEGSKA (reference sequence).

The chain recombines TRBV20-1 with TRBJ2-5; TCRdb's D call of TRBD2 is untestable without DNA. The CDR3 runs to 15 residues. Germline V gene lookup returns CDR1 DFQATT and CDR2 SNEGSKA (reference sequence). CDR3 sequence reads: CSARDFSGSPETQYF.

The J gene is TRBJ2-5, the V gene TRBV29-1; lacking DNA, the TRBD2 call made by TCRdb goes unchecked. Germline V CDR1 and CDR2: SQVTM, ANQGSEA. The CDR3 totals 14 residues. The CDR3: CSVQTSGNKETQYF.

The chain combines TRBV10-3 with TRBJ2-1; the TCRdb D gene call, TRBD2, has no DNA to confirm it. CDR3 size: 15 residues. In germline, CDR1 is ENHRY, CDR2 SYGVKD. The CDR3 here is CAISEMASGNSEQFF.

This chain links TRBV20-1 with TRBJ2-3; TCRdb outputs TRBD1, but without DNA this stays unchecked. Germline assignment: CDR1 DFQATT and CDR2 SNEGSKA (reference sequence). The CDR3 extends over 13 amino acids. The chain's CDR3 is CSAQSGTTDTQYF.

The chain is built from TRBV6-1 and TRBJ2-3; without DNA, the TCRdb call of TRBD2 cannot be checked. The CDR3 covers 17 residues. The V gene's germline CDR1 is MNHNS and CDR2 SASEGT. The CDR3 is CASSLTTGTSGTDTQYF.

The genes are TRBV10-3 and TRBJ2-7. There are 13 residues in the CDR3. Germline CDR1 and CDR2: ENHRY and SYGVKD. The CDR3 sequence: CAIRDRLSYEQYF.

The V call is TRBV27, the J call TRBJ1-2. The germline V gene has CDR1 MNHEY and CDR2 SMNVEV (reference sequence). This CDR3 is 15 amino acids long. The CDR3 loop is CASSRHTEANYGYTF.

The CDR3 is CASRSYRGNSPLHF. The chain is built from TRBV19 and TRBJ1-6; there is no DNA to check the TCRdb D call of TRBD1. The CDR3 is 14 amino acids. The germline V gene encodes CDR1 LNHDA and CDR2 SQIVND (reference sequence).

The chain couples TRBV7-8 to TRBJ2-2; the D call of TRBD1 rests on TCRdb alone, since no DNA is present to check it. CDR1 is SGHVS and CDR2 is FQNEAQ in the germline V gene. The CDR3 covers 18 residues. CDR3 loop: CASSLNKGTGGVTGELFF.

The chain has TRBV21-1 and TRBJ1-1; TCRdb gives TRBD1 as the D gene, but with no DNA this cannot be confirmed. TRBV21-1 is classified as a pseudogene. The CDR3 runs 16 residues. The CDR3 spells CASSNIRGFLDTEAFF.